This entry concerns a single T cell receptor beta chain. Germline V gives CDR1 SGHTA, CDR2 FQGTGA. With 2 bases removed from V and 0 bases from J, the gap between germline ends came to 8 bases. CDR3 length: 14 residues. Produced via immunoSEQ multiplex PCR; TCRdb's table is partial and in-frame only. The sample holds around 690,000 clones, around 91% seen once. This entry belongs to a study of shared clonotypes between healthy human individuals. Sequencing was done on a sample of memory CD8+ T cells from PBMCs. The subset denotes: CD45RO+ cells pooled with CCR7-negative TemRA cells. The clonotype was recovered from a man younger than 30 in good health. Some clones in this sample may be carry-over from other donors' samples. The chain is built from TRBV7-3 and TRBJ2-7, with D perhaps matching TRBD2 (5 bases). The CDR3 DNA reads as TGTGCCAGCAGCTTAGGGAGTGGCTCCTACGAGCAGTACTTC. Protein product: CASSLGSGSYEQYF.